The clone carrying this TCR beta chain is a singleton in its sample. What it binds is unknown. Study conclusions and caveats: Tumor memory CD4+ T cell TCR gene usage clustered with blood and lymph node memory CD4+ cells and lymph node naive CD4+ cells. Tumor Treg TCRs overlapped most with tumor naive CD4+ cells.

Full-length variable regions came from constant-region reverse primers plus semi-nested Nested Universal Primer A PCR. TCRdb re-called the 5' RACE reads through MiXCR, storing one row per CDR3 protein. The sample lists over 50,000 distinct CDR3 sequences, approximately 29% seen once, with approximately 2.2% in the top ten. Purified naive CD4+ T cells were depleted of CD25+ Tregs. V dropped 8 bases and J dropped 8 bases, with 21 bases sitting between them. CDR1 is DFQATT, CDR2 SNEGSKA, per germline (reference sequence). The CDR3 has 13 amino acids. This rearrangement joins TRBV20-1 to TRBJ1-2; TRBD1 is a possible D gene (5 bases). The source is a female donor with breast cancer. Sequenced sample: tumor-infiltrating naive CD4+ T cells sorted from the breast tumor. As for subset: naive CD4+ T cells, CD4+CD45RA+CD25-. The CDR3: CSTRDGSWDGYTF. DNA of the CDR3: TGCAGTACCCGAGATGGCAGTTGGGACGGCTACACCTTC.